What follows are 2 T cell receptor beta chains derived from one specimen sequenced in a study of T-cell memory formation after mild COVID-19 (dated by TCRdb to the early 2020s). The library was generated by 5' RACE. The data were produced on an Illumina NovaSeq 6000. TCRdb cleaned the public reads at Q25 with fastp, built clones with MiXCR and kept in-frame beta chains. All rows with the same CDR3 protein become a single entry with the most common DNA and genes. Across this sample there are about 470,000 distinct CDR3 sequences, with roughly 20% seen only once. About 12% of the sample is taken by the ten largest. Sequenced input: PBMCs or a T cell subset sorted from them (not recorded which). The receptors originated from an adult woman who had mild COVID-19 (a few samples of this study predate the infection). The sample titles of this study are shuffled in the database, so cell type and time point are left out; the donor was told from shared clones.

This clonotype appeared a few times. The CDR3 DNA reads as TGCGCCAGCACGGACAGGGGCCTGAACACTGAAGCTTTCTTT. Its protein is CASTDRGLNTEAFF. The gene calls are TRBV5-1 and TRBJ1-1; 9 nucleotides match TRBD1. The CDR3 has 14 amino acids. Looked up from germline, CDR1 is SGHRS and CDR2 is YFSETQ. The ends lost 6 bases at V and 0 bases at J; junction bases unmatched: 3.

This clonotype came up a few times. The V call is TRBV20-1, the J call TRBJ1-5; D is undetermined. Trimming removed 4 bases from V and 5 bases from J, with 18 bases in between. The CDR3 consists of 15 residues. Germline V lookup: CDR1 DFQATT, CDR2 SNEGSKA (reference sequence). CDR3 loop: CSATVLGSGDQPQHF. CDR3 in DNA: TGCAGTGCTACTGTATTGGGCAGCGGTGATCAGCCCCAGCATTTT.